The 11 T cell receptor beta chains below all came from one sample that was sequenced in a study of CD8+ T cells in alopecia areata. Following extraction, RNA underwent reverse transcription to cDNA, which served as the sequencing template. Assay: immunoSEQ multiplex PCR; the TCRdb copy retains only in-frame clones and omits some. Among 200,000 to 250,000 clones, approximately 52% were seen once, and the ten largest hold over 0.4%. The sample in question was CD4+ T cells sorted from blood, obtained at week 0. The receptors shown here come from a human donor with alopecia areata.

In this sample, this clone turned up a few times. The V and J genes are TRBV27 and TRBJ1-1; D gene uncertain. Germline loops: CDR1 MNHEY, CDR2 SMNVEV (reference sequence). The CDR3 extends over 15 amino acids. The ends were cut back, 3 bases at V and 3 bases at J, with 14 bases in the middle. The CDR3 bases are TGTGCCAGCAGTTTCGGTCTCAGGTCGGACACTGAAGCTTTCTTT. It translates to CASSFGLRSDTEAFF.

DNA of the CDR3: TGTGCCAGCTCACCTGGGGGTCTTGATAGCAATCAGCCCCAGCATTTT. Its translation: CASSPGGLDSNQPQHF. This chain joins TRBV18 and TRBJ1-5; a possible D gene is TRBD1 (5 bases). Germline values: CDR1 KGHSH, CDR2 LQKENI. V lost 3 bases to trimming and J lost 0 bases, with 12 bases between them. The CDR3 has 16 amino acids.

This clone was observed a few times. The chain carries TRBV29-1 and TRBJ1-1; D call uncertain. Germline assignment: CDR1 SQVTM and CDR2 ANQGSEA. CDR3 length: 12 amino acids. The V and J ends lost 7 bases and 4 bases respectively, with 13 bases between them. CDR3 residues: CSARGAATEAFF. In DNA form, the CDR3 reads TGCAGCGCTAGAGGTGCCGCCACTGAAGCTTTCTTT.

The V and J genes are TRBV4-1 and TRBJ2-7, with 7 bases fitting TRBD1. CDR3 size: 15 residues. Trimming at V came to 4 bases and at J to 0 bases, leaving 6 bases not matched to a gene. Germline V lookup: CDR1 MGHRA, CDR2 YSYEKL. CDR3: CASSPQTGNSYEQYF. The DNA for the CDR3 is TGCGCCAGCAGCCCACAGACAGGGAACTCCTACGAGCAGTACTTC.

This rearrangement joins TRBV29-1 to TRBJ1-1; 8 bases are a match to TRBD1. Trimming removed 7 bases from V and 6 bases from J; junction bases left unmatched: 10. The CDR3 has 13 residues. From germline, CDR1 is SQVTM and CDR2 ANQGSEA. CDR3 protein: CSALDRVKAEAFF. The CDR3 DNA reads TGCAGCGCCCTGGACAGGGTGAAGGCTGAAGCTTTCTTT.

A few counts support this clone. This chain links TRBV5-1 with TRBJ2-1; tentative D call: TRBD1 (6 bases). Germline V CDR1 and CDR2: SGHRS, YFSETQ. Trimming took 4 bases from V and 3 from J, leaving 8 bases between them. The CDR3 runs 13 residues. The CDR3: CASSRDNYNEQFF. CDR3 in DNA: TGCGCCAGCAGCCGGGACAACTACAATGAGCAGTTCTTC.

This clone was picked up one time. J is TRBJ1-2 and V is TRBV2; maybe TRBD1 (6 bases). The germline V gene encodes CDR1 SNHLY and CDR2 FYNNEI. The CDR3 totals 10 residues. For the CDR3, the DNA is TGTGCAGGGGGGACATCTGGCTACACCTTC. This sequence encodes CAGGTSGYTF.

The J gene is TRBJ1-4, the V gene TRBV7-9; D is possibly TRBD1 (5 bases). V lost 1 base to trimming and J lost 7 bases, with 10 bases between them. CDR1 is SEHNR and CDR2 is FQNEAQ in the germline V gene (reference sequence). The CDR3 sequence is 14 residues long. CDR3 residues: CASSLEGRSEKLFF. DNA for the CDR3: TGTGCCAGCAGCTTAGAGGGACGTTCTGAAAAACTGTTTTTT. Full variable domain (rest looked up from reference TRBV7-9 and TRBJ1-4): DTGVSQNPRHKITKRGQNVTFRCDPISEHNRLYWYRQTLGQGPEFLTYFQNEAQLEKSRLLSDRFSAERPKGSFSTLEIQRTEQGDSAMYLCASSLEGRSEKLFFGSGTQLSVL.

This clone was observed a few times. The chain joins TRBV19 to TRBJ2-6; TRBD1 might be the D (6 bases). V lost 5 bases, J lost 1 base, and 12 bases lay in between. CDR3 length equals 16 residues. Germline V lookup: CDR1 LNHDA, CDR2 SQIVND (reference sequence). The CDR3 protein is CASSGGLGSGANVLTF. The CDR3 DNA is TGTGCCAGTAGTGGGGGCCTAGGTTCTGGGGCCAACGTCCTGACTTTC.

This clone was observed a few times. The rearrangement uses TRBV2 and TRBJ2-3; no clear D. The CDR3 covers 12 residues. Looked up from germline, CDR1 is SNHLY and CDR2 is FYNNEI. The V gene lost 5 bases and the J gene lost 3 bases, with 6 bases spanning the gap. The DNA of the CDR3 is TGTGCCAGCAGTCCCAGGACAGATACGCAGTATTTT. Translating gives CASSPRTDTQYF.

This clone was recorded only once. The V gene is TRBV6-5, the J gene TRBJ1-2; 10 bases fit TRBD1. After removal of 0 bases from V and 5 bases from J, the junction contained 6 bases not matched to a gene. The germline V gene encodes CDR1 MNHEY and CDR2 SVGAGI. The CDR3 is 16 residues long. CDR3 sequence (DNA): TGTGCCAGCAGTTACTCGAAGACAGGGGGCGATTATGGCTACACCTTC. Translation gives CASSYSKTGGDYGYTF.